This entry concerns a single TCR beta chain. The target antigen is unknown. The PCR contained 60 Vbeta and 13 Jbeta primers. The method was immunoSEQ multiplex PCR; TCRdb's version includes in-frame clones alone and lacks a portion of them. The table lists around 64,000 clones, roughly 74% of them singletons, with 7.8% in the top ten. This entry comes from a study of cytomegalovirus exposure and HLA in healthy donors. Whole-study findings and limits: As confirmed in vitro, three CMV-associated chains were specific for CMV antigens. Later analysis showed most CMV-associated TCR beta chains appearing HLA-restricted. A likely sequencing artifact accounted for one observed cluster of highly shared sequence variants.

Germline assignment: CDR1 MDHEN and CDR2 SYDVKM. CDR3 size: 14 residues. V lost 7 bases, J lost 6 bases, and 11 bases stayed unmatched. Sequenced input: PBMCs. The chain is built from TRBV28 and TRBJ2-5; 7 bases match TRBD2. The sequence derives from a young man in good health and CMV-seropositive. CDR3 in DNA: TGTGCCAGCAATTCGACGGGGGGTGTACAGACCCAGTACTTC. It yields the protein CASNSTGGVQTQYF. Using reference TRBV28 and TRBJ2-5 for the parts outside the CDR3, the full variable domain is DVKVTQSSRYLVKRTGEKVFLECVQDMDHENMFWYRQDPGLGLRLIYFSYDVKMKEKGDIPEGYSVSREKKERFSLILESASTNQTSMYLCASNSTGGVQTQYFGPGTRLLVL.